This T cell receptor (beta chain) was captured in a study of regulatory T cells in long-lasting Graves disease. On the study more broadly: Patients with persistent Graves' disease had over 5 years of antithyroid drugs and persistent TSH receptor antibodies.

Relying on iRepertoire HTBI primers and Arm-PCR of CDR3 regions, the team built TCR beta libraries. TCRdb reprocessed the multiplex PCR reads with MiXCR, giving one entry per CDR3 protein. Among 650,000 to 850,000 distinct CDR3 sequences, around 30% were seen once, and the ten largest hold roughly 40%. This CDR3 is 16 amino acids long. Germline V gene data show CDR1 as MDHEN and CDR2 as SYDVKM. Losses at the gene ends were 4 bases for V and 3 bases for J; bases not matched to a gene: 10. The time point here: persistent/refractory GD, antithyroid drugs over 5 years with positive TRAb. After RNA was extracted from PBMCs, the TCR library was made from it.

This clonotype originated in a female donor with Graves disease. This chain connects TRBV28 to TRBJ2-3; 7 bases fit TRBD1. The input for sequencing was peripheral blood mononuclear cells (PBMCs), taken when the disease was refractory, from a patient treated with antithyroid drugs. The CDR3: CASSSIRDSETDTQYF. Written as DNA, the CDR3 is TGTGCCAGCAGTTCCATCAGGGACAGTGAGACAGATACGCAGTATTTT.